These 21 T cell receptor beta chains share one sample of origin, sequenced in a study of CD8 T cells in ankylosing spondylitis. For these TCRs, the target antigens are not known. Notes on the study in general: Among TCR beta sequences, a motif of eight highly homologous variants appeared characteristic of ankylosing spondylitis blood.

TCRdb re-derived calls from the 5' RACE reads in MiXCR, one entry per CDR3 protein. The data show approximately 520,000 distinct CDR3 sequences, about 5.7% seen once. Material: blood, either unsorted or a sorted T cell fraction (not recorded which). Receptor source: a male donor with ankylosing spondylitis.

The chain has TRBV7-3 and TRBJ2-1; 9 positions match TRBD2. Germline V CDR1 and CDR2: SGHTA, FQGTGA. The CDR3 is made up of 18 amino acids. Losses at the gene ends were 2 bases for V and 5 bases for J; bases not matched to a gene: 13. CDR3 sequence (DNA): TGTGCCAGCAGCTTATATCGGGGTAGCGGGGGTATGAACAATGAGCAGTTCTTC. This translates into CASSLYRGSGGMNNEQFF.

In nucleotides, the CDR3 is TGTGCCAGCAGCCCCTGGGACGGGATAGCCTACAATGAGCAGTTCTTC. Translating it yields CASSPWDGIAYNEQFF. J is TRBJ2-1 and V is TRBV4-2; the D call may be TRBD1 or TRBD2 (5 bases each). Trimming left V 4 bases short and J 2 bases short, with 15 bases between. This CDR3 comprises 16 residues. The V gene's germline CDR1 is LGHNA and CDR2 YNFKEQ.

This clonotype was recorded at least ten times. The chain links TRBV6-1 to TRBJ2-2; no clear D. The ends were cut back, 6 bases at V and 6 bases at J, with 14 bases in the middle. CDR1 is MNHNS and CDR2 is SASEGT in the germline V gene. This CDR3 contains 14 residues. For the CDR3, the DNA is TGTGCCAGCAGACTCCGCTTGTCGGCCGGGGAGCTGTTTTTT. This gives the protein CASRLRLSAGELFF.

This clonotype occurred many times. V gene TRBV7-2 combines with J gene TRBJ2-5, with TRBD2 matching 7 bases. V trimming: 10 bases; J trimming: 1 base; junction bases outside the gene matches: 9. The CDR3 runs 14 residues. Germline V gene sequence: CDR1 SGHTA, CDR2 FQGNSA. CDR3 protein: CANTLADLQETQYF. Written as DNA, the CDR3 is TGTGCCAATACCCTAGCGGACCTCCAAGAGACCCAGTACTTC.

The sample holds many counts of this clonotype. The chain has TRBV10-3 and TRBJ2-7; 12 bases fit TRBD2. Germline CDR1 ENHRY, CDR2 SYGVKD. J lost 3 bases, V lost 0 bases, and 12 bases had no gene match. The CDR3 runs 19 residues. The CDR3 nucleotides read TGTGCCATCAGTGAGTCGGTTAGGGCTAGCGGGGGGGCTTTCTACGAGCAGTACTTC. Its translation is CAISESVRASGGAFYEQYF.

This clonotype was observed a few times. The V call is TRBV15, the J call TRBJ2-1; D may be TRBD1 or TRBD2 (6 bases each). In germline, CDR1 is LNHNV, CDR2 YYDKDF (reference sequence). Trimming cost V 3 bases and J 7 bases, with 10 bases left between them. The CDR3 has 13 amino acids. The CDR3 DNA reads as TGTGCCACCAGCAGTTGGGGGGCGAATGAGCAGTTCTTC. It translates to CATSSWGANEQFF.

As to this clonotype: It may be a read error: a sequence one base away is much more abundant. The rearrangement joins TRBV20-1 to TRBJ2-2; TRBD2 matches 8 bases. The CDR3 contains 16 residues. In germline, CDR1 is DFQATT, CDR2 SNEGSKA (reference sequence). The CDR3 bases are TGCTGTGCTAGAGATCCCCTAGCGGGGAACACCGGGGAGCTGTTTTTT. Translation gives CCARDPLAGNTGELFF.

This clonotype was detected many times. The V and J genes are TRBV12-3 or TRBV12-4 and TRBJ2-5, with 11 bases identical to TRBD2. Trimming cost V 8 bases and J 5 bases; bases outside gene matches: 10. The CDR3 length is 15 residues. CDR3 region: CASQRTSGSWETQYF. Written as DNA, the CDR3 is TGTGCCAGCCAGCGGACTAGCGGGTCGTGGGAGACCCAGTACTTC.

This clonotype has at least ten counts. The V call is TRBV20-1, the J call TRBJ2-1; possible D gene TRBD2, 6 bases. Germline CDR1 and CDR2: DFQATT and SNEGSKA (reference sequence). This CDR3 is 14 amino acids long. V gave up 0 bases and J gave up 6 bases, with 12 bases separating them. The DNA of the CDR3 is TGCAGTGCTAGAGATTGGGGAGGTTCCAATGAGCAGTTCTTC. It specifies CSARDWGGSNEQFF.

At least ten counts were recorded for this clonotype. This chain links TRBV27 with TRBJ2-2; D gene uncertain. V lost 3 bases and J 7 bases, leaving 9 bases between the germline ends. There are 13 residues in the CDR3. Germline V gene data show CDR1 as MNHEY and CDR2 as SMNVEV (reference sequence). CDR3 sequence: CASSFTNGGELFF. The CDR3 nucleotides read TGTGCCAGCAGTTTCACGAACGGCGGGGAGCTGTTTTTT.

In its sample, this clonotype was seen many times. V and J are TRBV7-2 and TRBJ1-4; D not certain. Germline V gives CDR1 SGHTA, CDR2 FQGNSA. This CDR3 spans 14 amino acids. The germline V and J ends were trimmed by 5 bases and 7 bases, with 14 bases remaining between them. For the CDR3, the DNA is TGTGCCAGCAGCCCGGCGGGTTGGAGTGAAAAACTGTTTTTT. Residues: CASSPAGWSEKLFF.

This chain links TRBV7-3 with TRBJ2-3, with TRBD2 matching over 8 bases. Losses at the gene ends were 4 bases for V and 0 bases for J; bases not matched to a gene: 6. This CDR3 has 16 amino acids. CDR1 is SGHTA, CDR2 FQGTGA, per germline. The CDR3 reads CASSSQTGGSTDTQYF. The CDR3 DNA is TGTGCCAGCAGCTCCCAGACGGGGGGGAGCACAGATACGCAGTATTTT.

This clonotype came up many times. The chain combines TRBV20-1 with TRBJ2-1; 14 nucleotides line up with TRBD2. Germline V CDR1 and CDR2: DFQATT, SNEGSKA (reference sequence). The V and J ends lost 6 bases and 8 bases, in that order; junction bases with no gene match: 12. The length of the CDR3 is 16 residues. DNA for the CDR3: TGCAGTGCAAGTGCTGGGACTAGCGGGAGTTGGGATGAGCAGTTCTTC. Translating gives CSASAGTSGSWDEQFF.

In DNA, the CDR3 is TGTGCCAGCAGAGACAGGAACACTGAAGCTTTCTTT. It specifies CASRDRNTEAFF. This sequence joins TRBV11-2 and TRBJ1-1, with D perhaps TRBD1 (5 bases). Germline values: CDR1 SGHAT, CDR2 FQNNGV. V lost 6 bases, J lost 1 base, and 6 bases lay in between. CDR3 length equals 12 residues. The full variable domain, its missing parts supplied by reference TRBV11-2 and TRBJ1-1, is EAGVAQSPRYKIIEKRQSVAFWCNPISGHATLYWYQQILGQGPKLLIQFQNNGVVDDSQLPKDRFSAERLKGVDSTLKIQPAKLEDSAVYLCASRDRNTEAFFGQGTRLTVV.

This clonotype was detected ten times or more. Here the CDR3 reads CASSQTGYSYEQYF. The CDR3 bases are TGTGCCAGCAGTCAGACAGGGTACTCCTACGAGCAGTACTTC. The chain couples TRBV27 to TRBJ2-7, with TRBD1 matching over 7 bases. This CDR3 is built from 14 residues. The V gene end was trimmed by 5 bases and the J gene end by 0 bases; junction bases not matched to a gene: 4. Germline V CDR1 and CDR2: MNHEY, SMNVEV (reference sequence).

The chain couples TRBV9 to TRBJ2-6; D uncertain. The V gene lost 1 base and the J gene lost 1 base, with 9 bases spanning the gap. Germline assignment: CDR1 SGDLS and CDR2 YYNGEE. There are 16 residues in the CDR3. In DNA form, the CDR3 reads TGTGCCAGCAGCGTATCAGGAAAGTCTGGGGCCAACGTCCTGACTTTC. Protein product: CASSVSGKSGANVLTF.

This clonotype was counted at least ten times. V gene TRBV5-4 combines with J gene TRBJ2-5; 14 nucleotides agree with TRBD2. Germline-derived CDR1 and CDR2 are SGHNT and YYREEE (reference sequence). V dropped 4 bases and J dropped 4; count of bases not matched to a gene: 6. This CDR3 region has 16 residues. The CDR3 coding sequence is TGTGCCAGCAGCGCACCGGGACTAGCGGGAGCAGAGACCCAGTACTTC. This sequence encodes CASSAPGLAGAETQYF.

This clonotype was picked up many times. The rearrangement links TRBV29-1 to TRBJ2-7; 9 nucleotides line up with TRBD1. CDR1 and CDR2 from the germline V gene are SQVTM and ANQGSEA. The CDR3 is 13 residues long. V lost 5 bases, J lost 9 bases, and 11 bases stayed unmatched. The CDR3: CSVWPRDREPQYF. CDR3 DNA sequence: TGCAGCGTTTGGCCAAGGGACAGGGAACCGCAGTACTTC.

This clonotype was counted at least ten times. CDR3 residues: CSVKSSYEQYF. The CDR3 DNA follows: TGCAGCGTTAAGTCCTCCTACGAGCAGTACTTC. The chain joins TRBV29-1 to TRBJ2-7; D remains unclear. The CDR3 length is 11 residues. V gave up 5 bases and J gave up 0 bases, with 5 bases separating them. Germline loops: CDR1 SQVTM, CDR2 ANQGSEA.

The V call is TRBV2, the J call TRBJ2-1, with D unresolved. The germline gives CDR1 SNHLY, CDR2 FYNNEI. The CDR3 is made up of 14 amino acids. V lost 7 bases and J lost 2, with 12 bases in between. The CDR3 DNA is TGTGCCAGCAATATACTCCGAGCCTACAATGAGCAGTTCTTC. Translating it yields CASNILRAYNEQFF. The full variable domain, its missing parts supplied by reference TRBV2 and TRBJ2-1, is EPEVTQTPSHQVTQMGQEVILRCVPISNHLYFYWYRQILGQKVEFLVSFYNNEISEKSEIFDDQFSVERPDGSNFTLKIRSTKLEDSAMYFCASNILRAYNEQFFGPGTRLTVL.

As to this clonotype: This may come from a read error, since a much larger clone is one base off. The chain employs TRBV9 and TRBJ1-2, with 8 bases lining up with TRBD1. This CDR3 region has 15 residues. From germline, CDR1 is SGDLS and CDR2 YYNGEE. The trim removed 1 base at V and 4 bases at J, leaving 6 bases unmatched. For the CDR3, the DNA is TGTGCCAGCAGCGTACAGGGGGCGCTCCGCTATGGCTACACCTTC. It encodes CASSVQGALRYGYTF.